The 6 T cell receptor beta chains given below trace back to one sample, sequenced in a study of cytomegalovirus exposure and HLA in healthy donors. The PCR made use of 60 Vbeta and 13 Jbeta primers. Clones were sequenced by immunoSEQ multiplex PCR, and TCRdb holds only the in-frame ones, with some missing. Found here are 170,000 or so clones, around 80% of them singletons; the top ten hold more than 5%. Sequencing was carried out using PBMCs. These receptors were taken from a man aged 35 to 55 in good health and CMV-seronegative.

This clone is a singleton in its sample. Relative to the germline gene, one junction end is altered; a read error may explain this. The V gene is TRBV9, the J gene TRBJ2-1; possible D gene TRBD1, 6 bases. There are 23 residues in the CDR3. Per germline, CDR1 SGDLS and CDR2 YYNGEE. The CDR3 sequence is CASSPRENPGRSLSRGSYDEQFF. The CDR3 DNA follows: TGTGCCAGCAGCCCAAGAGAAAATCCGGGACGATCCCTGAGCAGGGGCTCCTACGATGAGCAGTTCTTC.

The V call is TRBV19, the J call TRBJ1-1, with a tentative D call TRBD1 (5 bases). CDR1 is LNHDA and CDR2 is SQIVND in the germline V gene (reference sequence). The CDR3 is 15 residues long. V dropped 3 bases and J dropped 7 bases, with 18 bases sitting between them. The CDR3 DNA reads as TGTGCCAGTAGTATGTACAGACCAACAGGTAATGAAGCTTTCTTT. Translation: CASSMYRPTGNEAFF.

In its sample, this clone was seen once. The chain links TRBV7-9 to TRBJ1-2; 7 nucleotides agree with TRBD1. Germline V lookup: CDR1 SEHNR, CDR2 FQNEAQ (reference sequence). There are 14 residues in the CDR3. V trimming: 5 bases; J trimming: 4 bases; junction bases outside the gene matches: 7. The CDR3 DNA reads TGTGCCAGCAGCGGCCGGGACAGTCCCTATGGCTACACCTTC. Its protein is CASSGRDSPYGYTF.

This chain connects TRBV30 to TRBJ1-3; weak D call: TRBD1 (5 bases). Deletions cut 2 bases from V and 0 bases from J, with 8 bases between. The germline V gene has CDR1 GTSNPN and CDR2 SVGIG (reference sequence). The CDR3 is 14 residues long. CDR3 protein: CAWSKGNSGNTIYF. The CDR3 nucleotides are TGTGCCTGGAGTAAGGGGAACTCTGGAAACACCATATATTTT.

The chain has TRBV7-6 and TRBJ2-5, with a weak D call TRBD2 (6 bases). Germline-derived CDR1 and CDR2 are SGHVS and FNYEAQ. The CDR3 totals 14 residues. The V end was cut by 4 bases, the J end by 2 bases, with 11 bases between. CDR3 residues: CASSSGTYQETQYF. The CDR3 region has the DNA TGTGCCAGCAGCTCTGGGACTTATCAAGAGACCCAGTACTTC.

The chain carries TRBV23-1 and TRBJ2-7; 8 bases map to TRBD1. TRBV23-1 is treated as an ORF (open reading frame) with a function not yet certain. V lost 2 bases to trimming and J lost 2 bases; unmatched junction nucleotides: 2. The CDR3 consists of 14 residues. In nucleotides, the CDR3 is TGCGCCAGCAGTCAACCGGGACAGGCCTACGAGCAGTACTTC. It encodes CASSQPGQAYEQYF.